The 21 T cell receptor beta chains given below trace back to one sample, sequenced in a study of blood T cell repertoires in COVID-19. Data came from immunoSEQ multiplex PCR; TCRdb stores just in-frame clones and leaves some out. The table records approximately 74,000 clones, 75% to 80% of them present only once. The sequenced sample consisted of peripheral blood. All receptors derive from a human donor in a cohort sampled during active COVID-19.

The chain employs TRBV5-1 and TRBJ2-7, with TRBD1 matching over 7 bases. The CDR3 length is 15 residues. The junction had 13 bases not matched to a gene; V was cut back by 5 bases and J by 5 bases. Germline CDR1 is SGHRS and CDR2 is YFSETQ. CDR3 amino acids: CASRQDRVGMDEQYF. In nucleotides, the CDR3 is TGCGCCAGCAGACAAGACAGGGTCGGGATGGACGAGCAGTACTTC.

The genes are TRBV19 and TRBJ1-3; D is ambiguous. V was shortened by 3 bases and J by 0 bases, with 3 bases between the two germline ends. The CDR3 has 13 residues. Germline lookup yields CDR1 LNHDA and CDR2 SQIVND (reference sequence). The CDR3 DNA sequence: TGTGCCAGTAGTATCCGCTCTGGAAACACCATATATTTT. As protein: CASSIRSGNTIYF.

J is TRBJ2-3 and V is TRBV6-5, with 9 bases matching TRBD1. The length of the CDR3 is 14 residues. From germline, CDR1 is MNHEY and CDR2 SVGAGI. Unmatched junction bases numbered 7, after V lost 8 bases and J lost 4 bases. The CDR3 spells CASGDREYADTQYF. As DNA, the CDR3 is TGTGCCAGCGGGGACAGGGAATACGCAGATACGCAGTATTTT.

The CDR3 loop reads CASSYSGVNQPQHF. CDR3 sequence (DNA): TGTGCCAGCAGTTACTCCGGGGTCAATCAGCCCCAGCATTTT. The chain has TRBV6-5 and TRBJ1-5; D remains ambiguous. V shed 0 bases and J shed 3 bases, with 6 bases lying between them. This CDR3 comprises 14 residues. From germline, CDR1 is MNHEY and CDR2 SVGAGI.

The genes are TRBV6-1 and TRBJ1-2; 7 bases are shared with TRBD1. Germline values: CDR1 MNHNS, CDR2 SASEGT. The CDR3 has 17 amino acids. With V trimmed by 0 bases and J by 4 bases, 11 bases remained unmatched. CDR3 bases: TGTGCCAGCAGTGAAGCGCTTCAGGCAGGGGGTGGCTATGGCTACACCTTC. Amino acid sequence: CASSEALQAGGGYGYTF.

This rearrangement joins TRBV19 to TRBJ2-5; no reliable D call. The CDR3 is 14 amino acids. V lost 5 bases and J lost 1, with 11 bases in between. CDR1 and CDR2 from the germline V gene are LNHDA and SQIVND (reference sequence). The CDR3 reads CASSPRGGQETQYF. CDR3 coding DNA: TGTGCCAGTAGTCCACGAGGCGGCCAAGAGACCCAGTACTTC.

This clone turned up a few times. The chain couples TRBV7-2 to TRBJ2-7; D remains unclear. Trimming cost V 3 bases and J 6 bases, with 6 bases left between them. This CDR3 spans 11 amino acids. Germline V gene lookup returns CDR1 SGHTA and CDR2 FQGNSA. CDR3 amino acids: CASSLVGEQYF. The CDR3 DNA sequence: TGTGCCAGCAGCTTGGTCGGCGAGCAGTACTTC.

The chain combines TRBV19 with TRBJ2-4; 8 nucleotides line up with TRBD2. V trimming: 0 bases; J trimming: 3 bases; junction bases outside the gene matches: 1. Germline CDR1 is LNHDA and CDR2 is SQIVND (reference sequence). The CDR3 extends over 15 amino acids. The CDR3 bases are TGTGCCAGTAGTATAGACGGGACTAGCAAAAACATTCAGTACTTC. Its protein is CASSIDGTSKNIQYF.

In its sample, this clone was seen a few times. The chain employs TRBV28 and TRBJ2-1; D gene uncertain. Germline CDR1 reads MDHEN; CDR2 reads SYDVKM. The CDR3 is made up of 12 amino acids. V was pared by 6 bases and J by 10 bases, with 13 bases between. Here the CDR3 reads CASRSPNLEQFF. CDR3 bases: TGTGCCAGCAGGTCGCCGAACCTAGAGCAGTTCTTC.

This chain connects TRBV4-1 to TRBJ1-5; TRBD1 matches at 8 bases. The V gene's germline CDR1 is MGHRA and CDR2 YSYEKL. The CDR3 is 17 residues long. The junction had 15 bases not matched to a gene; V was cut back by 4 bases and J by 7 bases. CDR3: CASSPLEARGLGQPQHF. The CDR3 DNA is TGCGCCAGCAGCCCTTTGGAGGCCAGGGGGCTTGGGCAGCCCCAGCATTTT.

The gene calls are TRBV6-5 and TRBJ2-7; D is perhaps TRBD1 (6 bases). This CDR3 comprises 15 residues. The V end lost 7 bases, the J end lost 4 bases, and 20 bases lay between the germline ends. CDR1 and CDR2 from the germline V gene are MNHEY and SVGAGI. Written as DNA, the CDR3 is TGTGCCAGCAACTCAAACCCCTCTACAGGGTACGAGCAGTACTTC. Translating gives CASNSNPSTGYEQYF.

This sequence joins TRBV11-2 and TRBJ2-1, with 8 bases identical to TRBD1. Unmatched junction bases numbered 6, after V lost 5 bases and J lost 0 bases. CDR1 is SGHAT, CDR2 FQNNGV, per germline. This CDR3 is 16 amino acids long. CDR3 amino acids: CASSHRTGSSYNEQFF. In DNA form, the CDR3 reads TGTGCCAGCAGCCATCGGACAGGGAGCTCCTACAATGAGCAGTTCTTC.

This clone occurred a few times. The chain links TRBV6-1 to TRBJ2-7; 9 bases fit TRBD1. The CDR3 sequence is 15 residues long. The V and J ends lost 3 bases and 3 bases, in that order; junction bases with no gene match: 6. Germline CDR1 and CDR2: MNHNS and SASEGT. This CDR3 is CASSDSTGGGYEQYF. The CDR3 DNA sequence: TGTGCCAGCAGTGATAGTACAGGGGGCGGCTACGAGCAGTACTTC.

The V gene is TRBV2, the J gene TRBJ2-2; 8 nucleotides match TRBD2. CDR1 and CDR2 (germline): SNHLY, FYNNEI. The ends lost 8 bases at V and 6 bases at J; junction bases unmatched: 5. There are 13 residues in the CDR3. CDR3 coding DNA: TGTGCCAGCCAGCGGGAGATGGCCGGGGAGCTGTTTTTT. It is translated as CASQREMAGELFF.

The chain recombines TRBV10-1 with TRBJ2-1, with 7 bases lining up with TRBD2. Germline CDR1 WNHNN, CDR2 SYGVQD (reference sequence). The CDR3 runs 16 residues. After removal of 2 bases from V and 3 bases from J, the junction contained 7 bases not matched to a gene. CDR3 in amino acids: CASSEGSAGSYNEQFF. Written as DNA, the CDR3 is TGCGCCAGCAGTGAGGGTTCAGCGGGAAGCTACAATGAGCAGTTCTTC.

V is TRBV7-9 and J is TRBJ2-7; D remains unclear. V shed 1 base and J shed 3 bases, with 7 bases lying between them. CDR3 length equals 13 residues. Germline V lookup: CDR1 SEHNR, CDR2 FQNEAQ (reference sequence). CDR3 sequence (DNA): TGTGCCAGCAGCTTAGGTAGATACTACGAGCAGTACTTC. Amino acids: CASSLGRYYEQYF.

This chain links TRBV6-2 or TRBV6-3 with TRBJ1-3; 7 bases fit TRBD1. The CDR3 consists of 16 residues. V dropped 5 bases and J dropped 0; count of bases not matched to a gene: 7. Germline CDR1 MNHEY, CDR2 SVGEGT. The CDR3 DNA reads as TGTGCCAGCAGTAGCTCGACAGGGACCTCTGGAAACACCATATATTTT. It encodes CASSSSTGTSGNTIYF.

J is TRBJ2-1 and V is TRBV5-6, with 8 bases lining up with TRBD1. Germline trimming cut 4 bases from V and 9 bases from J; bases unmatched to any gene: 15. Germline V gives CDR1 SGHDT, CDR2 YYEEEE. The CDR3 is made up of 16 amino acids. The CDR3 loop reads CASSRDRRPHATEQFF. CDR3 coding DNA: TGTGCCAGCAGCAGGGACAGGAGGCCCCACGCGACTGAGCAGTTCTTC.

This chain links TRBV6-1 with TRBJ2-5; D uncertain. The CDR3 extends over 12 amino acids. Germline V gene lookup returns CDR1 MNHNS and CDR2 SASEGT. Trimming removed 1 base at V and 7 bases at J, with 7 bases between. As DNA, the CDR3 is TGTGCCAGCAGTGAAGTTACGAGGACCCAGTACTTC. Translating gives CASSEVTRTQYF.

The V call is TRBV6-5, the J call TRBJ1-5; D remains ambiguous. V lost 6 bases to trimming and J lost 5 bases, with 14 bases between them. There are 14 residues in the CDR3. Germline loops: CDR1 MNHEY, CDR2 SVGAGI. The CDR3 reads CASSITEEDQPQHF. CDR3 nucleotides: TGTGCCAGCAGCATAACAGAGGAGGATCAGCCCCAGCATTTT.

In this sample, this clone turned up once. This rearrangement joins TRBV3-1 (or the pseudogene TRBV3-2) to TRBJ2-5, with 7 bases matching TRBD1. This CDR3 spans 15 amino acids. The V gene's germline CDR1 is LGHDT and CDR2 YNNKEL (reference sequence). J was trimmed by 2 bases and V by 4 bases; bases with no gene match: 7. CDR3 bases: TGTGCCAGCAGCCCTGGACAGGCAGAGCAAGAGACCCAGTACTTC. Its translation is CASSPGQAEQETQYF.